The clone carrying this T cell receptor beta chain showed up just once. The entry originates in a study of blood T cells in healthy people across ages. The CDR3 is 15 amino acids. The ends lost 5 bases at V and 4 bases at J; junction bases unmatched: 7. Germline CDR1 MGHRA, CDR2 YSYEKL. The individuals who served as donors were healthy Caucasians living in Russia, aged about 6 to 100. A sample-barcoded 5' primer and a J-beta primer mix were used in a second PCR of roughly 7 to 11 cycles. Sequencing recovered at least 2.5 million CDR3-containing paired-end reads from each sample. TCRdb recomputed calls from the 5' RACE reads with MiXCR, one row per CDR3 protein. The sample lists about 940,000 distinct CDR3 sequences, around 48% occurring once.

The specimen sequenced was blood. The chain joins TRBV4-1 to TRBJ2-3; 9 nucleotides align to TRBD2. This clonotype originated in a young man in good health. The CDR3 loop is CASSSERGAPDTQYF. CDR3 nucleotide sequence: TGCGCCAGCAGCTCAGAGCGGGGGGCCCCAGATACGCAGTATTTT.